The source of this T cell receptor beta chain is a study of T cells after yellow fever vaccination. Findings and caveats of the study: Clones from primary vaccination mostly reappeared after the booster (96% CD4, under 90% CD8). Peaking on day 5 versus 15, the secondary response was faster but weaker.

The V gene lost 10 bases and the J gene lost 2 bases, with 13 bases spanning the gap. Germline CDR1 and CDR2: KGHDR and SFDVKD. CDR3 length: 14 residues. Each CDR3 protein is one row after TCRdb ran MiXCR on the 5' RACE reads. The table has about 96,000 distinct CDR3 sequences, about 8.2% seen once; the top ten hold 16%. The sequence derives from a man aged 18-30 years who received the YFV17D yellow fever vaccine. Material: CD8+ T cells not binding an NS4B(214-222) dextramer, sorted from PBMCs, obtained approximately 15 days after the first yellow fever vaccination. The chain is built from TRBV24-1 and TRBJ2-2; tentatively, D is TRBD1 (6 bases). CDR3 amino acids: CATRDTANTGELFF. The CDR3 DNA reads TGTGCCACTAGGGACACCGCAAACACCGGGGAGCTGTTTTTT.